This entry is about one TCR beta chain. At one boundary the junction diverges from the germline segment, which might be a read error. This sample is part of a study of identical twins. TCRdb independently ran MiXCR on the 5' RACE reads; one entry per CDR3 protein. Of a few hundred thousand distinct CDR3 sequences in the sample, approximately 13% were seen once. CDR1 is SEHNR, CDR2 FQNEAQ, per germline (reference sequence). The CDR3 is made up of 12 amino acids. These data were likewise used in another study, on yellow fever vaccine responses in identical twins.

The receptor's source is a woman under 30 in good health. V is TRBV7-9 and J is TRBJ2-1; 8 nucleotides align to TRBD1. The sequenced sample consisted of CD8+ T cells sorted from blood. The CDR3, as DNA: TGTGCCAGCAGCTTAGGGGACAGGCCAAAACTCTTC. Translated: CASSLGDRPKLF.